This T cell receptor (beta chain) comes out of a study of control samples from healthy donors and cancer patients. Trimming cost V 4 bases and J 5 bases, with 15 bases left between them. This CDR3 contains 14 residues. CDR1 and CDR2 (germline): SGHTS, YDEGEE. Produced via immunoSEQ multiplex PCR; TCRdb's table is partial and in-frame only. Here the sample spans around 130,000 clones, around 90% being singletons. The sequencing input was blood. The chain joins TRBV5-8 to TRBJ1-1; D is ambiguous. The receptor's source is a man aged 45-60 years in good health. The CDR3 loop reads CASSLFGPGTEAFF. In DNA, the CDR3 is TGTGCCAGCAGCCTGTTTGGACCGGGAACTGAAGCTTTCTTT.